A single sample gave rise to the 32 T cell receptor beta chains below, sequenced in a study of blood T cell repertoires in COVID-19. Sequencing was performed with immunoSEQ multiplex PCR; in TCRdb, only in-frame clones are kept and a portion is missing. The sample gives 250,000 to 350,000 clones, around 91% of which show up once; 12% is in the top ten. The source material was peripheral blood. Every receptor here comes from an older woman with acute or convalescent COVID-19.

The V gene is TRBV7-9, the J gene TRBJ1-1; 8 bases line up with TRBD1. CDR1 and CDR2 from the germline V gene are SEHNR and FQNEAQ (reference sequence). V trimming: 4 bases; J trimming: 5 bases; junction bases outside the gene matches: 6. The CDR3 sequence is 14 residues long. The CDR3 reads CASSYRDRNTEAFF. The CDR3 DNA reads TGTGCCAGCAGCTACAGGGACAGGAATACTGAAGCTTTCTTT.

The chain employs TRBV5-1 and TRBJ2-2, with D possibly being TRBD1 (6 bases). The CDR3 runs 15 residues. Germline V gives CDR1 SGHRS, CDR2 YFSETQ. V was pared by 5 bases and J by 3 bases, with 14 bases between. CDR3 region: CASSGGDRDTGELFF. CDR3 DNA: TGCGCCAGCAGTGGGGGCGATAGGGACACCGGGGAGCTGTTTTTT.

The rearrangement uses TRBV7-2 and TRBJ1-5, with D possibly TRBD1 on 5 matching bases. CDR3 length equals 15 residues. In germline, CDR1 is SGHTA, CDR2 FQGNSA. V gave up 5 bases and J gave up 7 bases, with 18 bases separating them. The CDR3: CASSPMGEGSQPQHF. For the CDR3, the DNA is TGTGCCAGCAGCCCCATGGGGGAGGGGTCACAGCCCCAGCATTTT.

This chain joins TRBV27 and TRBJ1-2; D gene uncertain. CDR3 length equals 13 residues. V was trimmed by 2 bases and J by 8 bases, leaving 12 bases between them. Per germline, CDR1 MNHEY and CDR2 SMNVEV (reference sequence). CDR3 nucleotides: TGTGCCAGCAGTTTAAGTGCCAGATTCGGCTACACCTTC. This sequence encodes CASSLSARFGYTF.

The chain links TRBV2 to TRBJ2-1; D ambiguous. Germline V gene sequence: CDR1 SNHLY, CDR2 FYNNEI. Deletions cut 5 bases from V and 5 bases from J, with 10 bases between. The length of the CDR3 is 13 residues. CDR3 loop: CASSPDSHNEQFF. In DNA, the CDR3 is TGTGCCAGCAGTCCAGACTCGCACAATGAGCAGTTCTTC.

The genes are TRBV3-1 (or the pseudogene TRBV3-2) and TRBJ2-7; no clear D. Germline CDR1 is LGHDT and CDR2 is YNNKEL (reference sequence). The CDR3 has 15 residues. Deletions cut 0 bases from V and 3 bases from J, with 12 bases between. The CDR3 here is CASSQDRARYYEQYF. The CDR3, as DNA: TGTGCCAGCAGCCAAGATCGCGCTAGATACTACGAGCAGTACTTC.

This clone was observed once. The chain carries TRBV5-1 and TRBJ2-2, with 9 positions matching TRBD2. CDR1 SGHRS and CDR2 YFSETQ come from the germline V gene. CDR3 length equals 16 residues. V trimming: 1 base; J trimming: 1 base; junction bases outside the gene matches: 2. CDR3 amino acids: CASSLLSGGNTGELFF. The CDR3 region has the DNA TGCGCCAGCAGCTTGCTTAGCGGGGGGAACACCGGGGAGCTGTTTTTT.

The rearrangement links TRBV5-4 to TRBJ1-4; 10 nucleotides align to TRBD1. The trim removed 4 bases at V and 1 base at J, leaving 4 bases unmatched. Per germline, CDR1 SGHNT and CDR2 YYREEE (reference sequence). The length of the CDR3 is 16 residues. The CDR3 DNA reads TGTGCCAGCAGCCCGGGACAGGGGATAACTAATGAAAAACTGTTTTTT. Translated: CASSPGQGITNEKLFF.

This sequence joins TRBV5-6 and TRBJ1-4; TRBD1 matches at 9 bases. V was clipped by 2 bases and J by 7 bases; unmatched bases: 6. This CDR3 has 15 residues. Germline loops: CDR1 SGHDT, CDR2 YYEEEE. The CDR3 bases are TGTGCCAGCAGCTTAATGACAGGGGGAGGTGAAAAACTGTTTTTT. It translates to CASSLMTGGGEKLFF.

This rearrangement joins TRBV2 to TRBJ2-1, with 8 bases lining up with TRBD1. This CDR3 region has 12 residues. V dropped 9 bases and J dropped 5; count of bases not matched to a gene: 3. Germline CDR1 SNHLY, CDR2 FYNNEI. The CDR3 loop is CASGQGNNEQFF. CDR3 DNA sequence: TGTGCCAGTGGACAGGGAAACAATGAGCAGTTCTTC.

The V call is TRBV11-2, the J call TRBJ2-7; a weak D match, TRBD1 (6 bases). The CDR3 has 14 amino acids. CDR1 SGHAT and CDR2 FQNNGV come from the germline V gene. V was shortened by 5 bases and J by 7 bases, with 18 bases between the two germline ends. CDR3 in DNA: TGTGCCAGCAGCCGCGAAGGGGGAGCAAGGGAGCAGTACTTC. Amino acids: CASSREGGAREQYF.

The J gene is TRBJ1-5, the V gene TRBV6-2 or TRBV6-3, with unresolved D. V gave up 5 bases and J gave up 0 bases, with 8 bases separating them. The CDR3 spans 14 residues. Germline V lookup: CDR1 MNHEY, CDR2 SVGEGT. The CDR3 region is CASSASTSNQPQHF. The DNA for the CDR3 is TGTGCCAGCAGTGCCAGTACTAGCAATCAGCCCCAGCATTTT.

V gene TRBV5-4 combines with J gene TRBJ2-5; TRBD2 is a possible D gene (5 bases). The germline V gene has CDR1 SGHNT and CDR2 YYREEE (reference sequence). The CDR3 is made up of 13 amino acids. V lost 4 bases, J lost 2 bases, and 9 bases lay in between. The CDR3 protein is CASSPDSQETQYF. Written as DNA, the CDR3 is TGTGCCAGCAGCCCGGACTCGCAAGAGACCCAGTACTTC. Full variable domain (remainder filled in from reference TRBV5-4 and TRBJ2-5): ETGVTQSPTHLIKTRGQQVTLRCSSQSGHNTVSWYQQALGQGPQFIFQYYREEENGRGNFPPRFSGLQFPNYSSELNVNALELDDSALYLCASSPDSQETQYFGPGTRLLVL.

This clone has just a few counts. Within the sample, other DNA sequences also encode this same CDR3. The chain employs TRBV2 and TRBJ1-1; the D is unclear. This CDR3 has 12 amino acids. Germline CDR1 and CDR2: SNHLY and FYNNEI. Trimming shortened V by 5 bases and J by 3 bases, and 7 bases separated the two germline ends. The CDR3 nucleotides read TGTGCCAGCAGTACCGGGGACACTGAAGCTTTCTTT. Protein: CASSTGDTEAFF.

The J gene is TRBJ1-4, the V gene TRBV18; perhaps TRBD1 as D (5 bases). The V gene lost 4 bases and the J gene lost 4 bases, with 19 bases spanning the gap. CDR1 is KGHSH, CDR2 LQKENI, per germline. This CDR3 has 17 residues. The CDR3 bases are TGTGCCAGCTCACTGCCTCCACGACAGCCTAGTAATGAAAAACTGTTTTTT. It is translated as CASSLPPRQPSNEKLFF.

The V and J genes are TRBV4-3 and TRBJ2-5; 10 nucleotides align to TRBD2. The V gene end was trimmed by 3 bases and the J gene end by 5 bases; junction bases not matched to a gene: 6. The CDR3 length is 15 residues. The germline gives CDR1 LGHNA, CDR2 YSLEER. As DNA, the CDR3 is TGCGCCAGCAGCCACACTAGCGGGGCCGTGGAGACCCAGTACTTC. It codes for CASSHTSGAVETQYF.

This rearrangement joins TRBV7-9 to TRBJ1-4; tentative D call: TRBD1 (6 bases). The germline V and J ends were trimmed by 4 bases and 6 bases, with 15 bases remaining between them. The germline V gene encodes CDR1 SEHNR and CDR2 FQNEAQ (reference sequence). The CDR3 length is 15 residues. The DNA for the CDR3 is TGTGCCAGCAGCTCAGGGGAGTTAGTGTATGAAAAACTGTTTTTT. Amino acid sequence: CASSSGELVYEKLFF.

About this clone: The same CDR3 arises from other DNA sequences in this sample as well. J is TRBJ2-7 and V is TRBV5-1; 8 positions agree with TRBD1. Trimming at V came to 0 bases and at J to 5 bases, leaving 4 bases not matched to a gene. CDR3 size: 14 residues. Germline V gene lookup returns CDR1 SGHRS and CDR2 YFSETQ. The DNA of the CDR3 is TGCGCCAGCAGCTTGGGACAGGGGACCGACGAGCAGTACTTC. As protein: CASSLGQGTDEQYF.

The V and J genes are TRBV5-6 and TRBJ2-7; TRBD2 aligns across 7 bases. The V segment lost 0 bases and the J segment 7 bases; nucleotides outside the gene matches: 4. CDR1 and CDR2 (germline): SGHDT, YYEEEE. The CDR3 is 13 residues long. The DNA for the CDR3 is TGTGCCAGCAGCTTGGCCGGCGGGAGTGAGCAGTACTTC. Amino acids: CASSLAGGSEQYF.

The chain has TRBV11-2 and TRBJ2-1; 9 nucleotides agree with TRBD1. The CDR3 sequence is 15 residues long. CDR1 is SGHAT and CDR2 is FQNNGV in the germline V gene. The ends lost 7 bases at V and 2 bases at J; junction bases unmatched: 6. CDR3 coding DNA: TGTGCCAGCACCCGCGGGACAGGGCCCTACAATGAGCAGTTCTTC. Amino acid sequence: CASTRGTGPYNEQFF.

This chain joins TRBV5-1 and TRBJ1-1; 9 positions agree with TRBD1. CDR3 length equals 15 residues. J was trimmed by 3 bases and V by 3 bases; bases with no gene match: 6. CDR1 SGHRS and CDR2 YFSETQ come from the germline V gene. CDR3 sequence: CASSWTGQGYTEAFF. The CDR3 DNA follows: TGCGCCAGCAGCTGGACGGGACAGGGTTACACTGAAGCTTTCTTT.

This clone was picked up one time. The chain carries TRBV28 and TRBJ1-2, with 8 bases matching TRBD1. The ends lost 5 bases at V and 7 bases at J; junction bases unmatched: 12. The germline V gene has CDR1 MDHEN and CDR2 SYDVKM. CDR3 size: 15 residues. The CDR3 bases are TGTGCCAGCAGTGTTGAACTCCGGGACAGGCGTGGCTACACCTTC. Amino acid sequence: CASSVELRDRRGYTF.

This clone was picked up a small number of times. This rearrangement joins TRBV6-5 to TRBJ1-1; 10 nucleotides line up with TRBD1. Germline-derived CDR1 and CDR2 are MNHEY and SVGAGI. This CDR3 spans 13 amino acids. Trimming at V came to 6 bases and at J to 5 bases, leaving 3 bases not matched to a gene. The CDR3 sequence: CASRDRGRTEAFF. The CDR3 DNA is TGTGCCAGCAGAGACAGGGGGCGGACTGAAGCTTTCTTT.

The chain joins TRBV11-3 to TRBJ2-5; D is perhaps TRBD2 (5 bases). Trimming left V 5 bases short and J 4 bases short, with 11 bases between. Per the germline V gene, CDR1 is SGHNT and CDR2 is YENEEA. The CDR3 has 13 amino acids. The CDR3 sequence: CASSQAGGETQYF. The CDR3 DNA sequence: TGTGCCAGCAGCCAGGCGGGCGGAGAGACCCAGTACTTC.

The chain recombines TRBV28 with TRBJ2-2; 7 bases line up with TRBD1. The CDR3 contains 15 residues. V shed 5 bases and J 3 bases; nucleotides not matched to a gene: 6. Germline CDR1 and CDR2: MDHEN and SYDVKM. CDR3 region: CASSPGGLYTGELFF. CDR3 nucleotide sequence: TGTGCCAGCAGTCCAGGGGGTTTGTACACCGGGGAGCTGTTTTTT.

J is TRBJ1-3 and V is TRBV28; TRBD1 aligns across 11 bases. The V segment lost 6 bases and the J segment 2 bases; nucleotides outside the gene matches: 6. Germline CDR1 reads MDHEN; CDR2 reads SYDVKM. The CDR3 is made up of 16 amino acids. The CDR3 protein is CASSRPGQGAGNTIYF. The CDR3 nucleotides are TGTGCCAGCAGCCGCCCGGGACAGGGGGCTGGAAACACCATATATTTT.

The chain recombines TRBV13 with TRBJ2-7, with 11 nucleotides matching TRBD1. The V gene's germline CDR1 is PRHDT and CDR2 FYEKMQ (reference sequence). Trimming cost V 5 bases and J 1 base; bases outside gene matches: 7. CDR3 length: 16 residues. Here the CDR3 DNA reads TGTGCCAGCAGCCGACTCGGGACAGGGGGATCCTACGAGCAGTACTTC. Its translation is CASSRLGTGGSYEQYF.

CDR3 sequence: CASSDRDEQYF. As DNA, the CDR3 is TGTGCCAGCAGCGACAGGGACGAGCAGTACTTC. The chain links TRBV7-9 to TRBJ2-7; 7 positions match TRBD1. Germline lookup yields CDR1 SEHNR and CDR2 FQNEAQ (reference sequence). The CDR3 is 11 residues long. V gave up 5 bases and J gave up 5 bases; unmatched junction bases: 0.

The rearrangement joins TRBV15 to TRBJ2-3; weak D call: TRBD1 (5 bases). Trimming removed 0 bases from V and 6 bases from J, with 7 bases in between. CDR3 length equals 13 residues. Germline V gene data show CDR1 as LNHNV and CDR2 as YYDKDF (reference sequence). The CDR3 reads CATSRDAGDTQYF. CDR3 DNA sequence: TGTGCCACCAGCAGAGATGCAGGGGATACGCAGTATTTT.

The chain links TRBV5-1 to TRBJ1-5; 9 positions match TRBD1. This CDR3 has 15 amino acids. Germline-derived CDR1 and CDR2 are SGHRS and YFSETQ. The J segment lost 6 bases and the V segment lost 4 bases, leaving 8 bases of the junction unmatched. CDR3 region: CASSEGQGGRQPQHF. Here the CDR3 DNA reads TGCGCCAGCAGCGAGGGACAGGGAGGACGTCAGCCCCAGCATTTT.

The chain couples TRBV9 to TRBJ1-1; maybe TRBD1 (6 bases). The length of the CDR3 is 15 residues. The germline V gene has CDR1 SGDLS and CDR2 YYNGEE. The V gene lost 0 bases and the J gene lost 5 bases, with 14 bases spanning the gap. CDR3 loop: CASSVGGRGGTEAFF. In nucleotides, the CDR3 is TGTGCCAGCAGCGTAGGGGGCAGGGGAGGGACTGAAGCTTTCTTT.

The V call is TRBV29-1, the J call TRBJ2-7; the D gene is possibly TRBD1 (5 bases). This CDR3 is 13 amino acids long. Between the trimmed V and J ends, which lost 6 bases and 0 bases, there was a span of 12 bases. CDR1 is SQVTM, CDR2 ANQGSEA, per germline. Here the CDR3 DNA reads TGCAGCGTCTCGACAGTCAGCTCCTACGAGCAGTACTTC. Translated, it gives CSVSTVSSYEQYF.